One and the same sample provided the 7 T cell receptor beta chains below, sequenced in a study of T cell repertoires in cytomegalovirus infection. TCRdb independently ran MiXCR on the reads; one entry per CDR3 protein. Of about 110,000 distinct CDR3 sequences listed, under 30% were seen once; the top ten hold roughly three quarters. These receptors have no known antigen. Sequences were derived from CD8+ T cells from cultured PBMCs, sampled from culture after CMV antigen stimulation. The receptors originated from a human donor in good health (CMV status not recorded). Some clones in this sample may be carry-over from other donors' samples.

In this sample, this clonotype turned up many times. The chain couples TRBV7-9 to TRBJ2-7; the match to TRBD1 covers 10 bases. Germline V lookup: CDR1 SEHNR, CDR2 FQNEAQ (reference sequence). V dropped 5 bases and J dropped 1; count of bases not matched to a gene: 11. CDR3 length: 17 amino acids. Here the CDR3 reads CASSITPGTGVSYEQYF. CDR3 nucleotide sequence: TGTGCCAGCAGCATTACCCCCGGGACAGGGGTTTCCTACGAGCAGTACTTC. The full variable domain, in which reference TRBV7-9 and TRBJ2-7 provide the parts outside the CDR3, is DTGVSQNPRHKITKRGQNVTFRCDPISEHNRLYWYRQTLGQGPEFLTYFQNEAQLEKSRLLSDRFSAERPKGSFSTLEIQRTEQGDSAMYLCASSITPGTGVSYEQYFGPGTRLTVT.

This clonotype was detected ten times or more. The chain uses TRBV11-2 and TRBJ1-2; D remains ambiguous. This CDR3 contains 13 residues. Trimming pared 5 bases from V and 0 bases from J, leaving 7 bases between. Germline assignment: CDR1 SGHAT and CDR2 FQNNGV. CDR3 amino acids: CASSLTANYGYTF. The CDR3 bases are TGTGCCAGCAGCCTCACAGCTAACTATGGCTACACCTTC. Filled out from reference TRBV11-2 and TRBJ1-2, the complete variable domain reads EAGVAQSPRYKIIEKRQSVAFWCNPISGHATLYWYQQILGQGPKLLIQFQNNGVVDDSQLPKDRFSAERLKGVDSTLKIQPAKLEDSAVYLCASSLTANYGYTFGSGTRLTVV.

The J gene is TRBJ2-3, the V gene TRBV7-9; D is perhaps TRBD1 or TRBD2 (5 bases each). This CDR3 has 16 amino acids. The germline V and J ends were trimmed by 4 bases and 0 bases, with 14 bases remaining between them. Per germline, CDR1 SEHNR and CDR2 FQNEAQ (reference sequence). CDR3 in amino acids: CASSSSGTESTDTQYF. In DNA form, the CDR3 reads TGTGCCAGCAGCTCCTCCGGGACGGAGAGCACAGATACGCAGTATTTT.

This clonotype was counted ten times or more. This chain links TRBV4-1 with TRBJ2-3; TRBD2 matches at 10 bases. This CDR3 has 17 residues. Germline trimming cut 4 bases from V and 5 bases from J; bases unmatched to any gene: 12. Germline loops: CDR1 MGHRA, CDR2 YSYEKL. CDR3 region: CASSPLLERGGQDTQYF. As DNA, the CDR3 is TGCGCCAGCAGCCCTCTACTAGAGCGGGGGGGCCAAGATACGCAGTATTTT.

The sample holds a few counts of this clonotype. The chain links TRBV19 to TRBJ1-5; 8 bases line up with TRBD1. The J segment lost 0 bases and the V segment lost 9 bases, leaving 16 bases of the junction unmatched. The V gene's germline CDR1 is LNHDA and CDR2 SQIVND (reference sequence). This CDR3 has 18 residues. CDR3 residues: CARPAGGLPRYSNQPQHF. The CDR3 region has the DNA TGTGCCAGACCTGCAGGGGGCCTTCCACGATATAGCAATCAGCCCCAGCATTTT.

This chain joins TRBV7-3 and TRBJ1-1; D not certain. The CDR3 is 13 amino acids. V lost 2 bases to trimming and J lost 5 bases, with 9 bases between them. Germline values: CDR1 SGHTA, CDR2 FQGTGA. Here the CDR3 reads CASSLLTGTEAFF. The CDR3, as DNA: TGTGCCAGCAGCTTACTTACGGGTACTGAAGCTTTCTTT.

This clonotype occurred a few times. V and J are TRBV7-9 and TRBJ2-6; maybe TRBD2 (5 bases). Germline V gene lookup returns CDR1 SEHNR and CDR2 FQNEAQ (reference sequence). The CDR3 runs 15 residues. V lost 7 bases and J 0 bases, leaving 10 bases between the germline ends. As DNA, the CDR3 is TGTGCCAGCATCGGGGAATTCTCTGGGGCCAACGTCCTGACTTTC. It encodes CASIGEFSGANVLTF.